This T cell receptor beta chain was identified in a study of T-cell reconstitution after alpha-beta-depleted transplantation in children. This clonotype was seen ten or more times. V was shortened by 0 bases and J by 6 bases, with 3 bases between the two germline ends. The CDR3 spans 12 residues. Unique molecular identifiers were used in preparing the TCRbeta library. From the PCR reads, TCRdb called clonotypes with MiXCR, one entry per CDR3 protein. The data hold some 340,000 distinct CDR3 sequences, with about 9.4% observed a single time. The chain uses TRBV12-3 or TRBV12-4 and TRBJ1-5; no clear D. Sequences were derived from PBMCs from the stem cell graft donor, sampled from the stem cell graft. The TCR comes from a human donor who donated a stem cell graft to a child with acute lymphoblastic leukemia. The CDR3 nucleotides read TGTGCCAGCAGTTTAGCCGGTCAGCCCCAGCATTTT. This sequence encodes CASSLAGQPQHF.